What follows are 25 T cell receptor beta chains derived from one specimen sequenced in a study of blood T cell repertoires in COVID-19. The table came from immunoSEQ multiplex PCR; TCRdb's copy has only in-frame clones and leaves some out. This sample has 250,000 to 300,000 clones, with roughly 93% found just once. The sample taken for sequencing was PBMCs or T cells enriched from blood (not recorded which). These receptors came from a woman aged 40 to 50 with acute COVID-19.

V gene TRBV3-1 (or the pseudogene TRBV3-2) combines with J gene TRBJ2-2; 8 bases align to TRBD2. V dropped 4 bases and J dropped 7; count of bases not matched to a gene: 8. Germline V CDR1 and CDR2: LGHDT, YNNKEL (reference sequence). This CDR3 comprises 15 residues. The CDR3 loop reads CASSPGGGRGGELFF. The CDR3 region has the DNA TGTGCCAGCAGCCCCGGGGGGGGGCGCGGCGGGGAGCTGTTTTTT.

The V gene is TRBV3-1 (or the pseudogene TRBV3-2), the J gene TRBJ1-5; D not certain. The germline V gene has CDR1 LGHDT and CDR2 YNNKEL (reference sequence). This CDR3 comprises 14 residues. V gave up 1 base and J gave up 1 base, with 5 bases separating them. The CDR3 DNA reads as TGTGCCAGCAGCCAAGGGCCCAGCAATCAGCCCCAGCATTTT. It encodes CASSQGPSNQPQHF.

V and J are TRBV15 and TRBJ1-5; 9 nucleotides match TRBD1. With V trimmed by 8 bases and J by 6 bases, 8 bases remained unmatched. CDR3 length: 14 residues. Germline values: CDR1 LNHNV, CDR2 YYDKDF (reference sequence). The CDR3 DNA is TGTGCCACCTCCGGGACAGGGAGTCGTCAGCCCCAGCATTTT. Its protein product is CATSGTGSRQPQHF. Full variable domain (outside the CDR3, taken from reference TRBV15 and TRBJ1-5): DAMVIQNPRYQVTQFGKPVTLSCSQTLNHNVMYWYQQKSSQAPKLLFHYYDKDFNNEADTPDNFQSRRPNTSFCFLDIRSPGLGDTAMYLCATSGTGSRQPQHFGDGTRLSIL.

To note about this clone: Other DNA variants within this sample encode the same CDR3. This rearrangement joins TRBV5-4 to TRBJ1-2; TRBD1 agrees at 7 bases. The junction had 5 bases not matched to a gene; V was cut back by 5 bases and J by 4 bases. The CDR3 runs to 13 residues. Per germline, CDR1 SGHNT and CDR2 YYREEE (reference sequence). Here the CDR3 reads CASSFSGGYGYTF. In DNA, the CDR3 is TGTGCCAGCAGTTTTTCAGGGGGCTATGGCTACACCTTC.

The chain combines TRBV7-4 with TRBJ2-5; TRBD2 aligns across 9 bases. J lost 1 base, V lost 0 bases, and 3 bases had no gene match. The length of the CDR3 is 16 residues. The germline V gene encodes CDR1 SGHVT and CDR2 SQSDAQ. The CDR3 DNA reads as TGTGCCAGCAGCTTAGCAACTAGCGGGTTCCAAGAGACCCAGTACTTC. Translated, it gives CASSLATSGFQETQYF.

This clone was observed a handful of times. The chain employs TRBV11-3 and TRBJ2-1; 7 positions agree with TRBD2. This CDR3 is built from 14 residues. V was pared by 7 bases and J by 6 bases, with 9 bases of the junction left unmatched. Germline CDR1 and CDR2: SGHNT and YENEEA. The CDR3 DNA sequence: TGTGCCAGCATCCCCAAGCGGGGCCCCAATGAGCAGTTCTTC. This gives the protein CASIPKRGPNEQFF.

This chain joins TRBV18 and TRBJ1-1; 9 bases line up with TRBD1. The junction had 3 bases not matched to a gene; V was cut back by 4 bases and J by 3 bases. This CDR3 contains 14 residues. Germline lookup yields CDR1 KGHSH and CDR2 LQKENI. In nucleotides, the CDR3 is TGTGCCAGCTCACACAGGGGGCGGGACACTGAAGCTTTCTTT. Protein sequence: CASSHRGRDTEAFF.

This chain joins TRBV5-6 and TRBJ1-1; a weak D match, TRBD1 (5 bases). Trimming stripped 4 bases from V and 4 bases from J, with 14 bases between. Germline V gives CDR1 SGHDT, CDR2 YYEEEE. CDR3 size: 14 residues. The CDR3 DNA reads as TGTGCCAGCAGCCACATCCAAGGGGCCACTGAAGCTTTCTTT. It yields the protein CASSHIQGATEAFF.

J is TRBJ2-1 and V is TRBV28; the match to TRBD2 covers 11 bases. Per germline, CDR1 MDHEN and CDR2 SYDVKM. This CDR3 is built from 16 residues. The trim removed 6 bases at V and 8 bases at J, leaving 12 bases unmatched. The CDR3 sequence is CASRTPGLAGGYEQFF. In nucleotides, the CDR3 is TGTGCCAGCAGGACCCCCGGTCTAGCGGGAGGCTATGAGCAGTTCTTC.

V gene TRBV6-5 combines with J gene TRBJ2-3; D unclear. Germline-derived CDR1 and CDR2 are MNHEY and SVGAGI. V lost 10 bases and J lost 3, with 8 bases in between. The CDR3 length is 11 residues. The CDR3 bases are TGTGCCACTCTCCTTACAGATACGCAGTATTTT. This codes for CATLLTDTQYF.

The chain joins TRBV5-1 to TRBJ2-1; 13 bases are shared with TRBD2. In germline, CDR1 is SGHRS, CDR2 YFSETQ. V shed 2 bases and J 9 bases; nucleotides not matched to a gene: 2. The CDR3 is made up of 14 amino acids. The CDR3 protein is CASSFGTSGTEQFF. CDR3 nucleotides: TGCGCCAGCAGCTTTGGGACTAGCGGGACTGAGCAGTTCTTC. Looking up the rest from reference TRBV5-1 and TRBJ2-1 gives the full variable domain: KAGVTQTPRYLIKTRGQQVTLSCSPISGHRSVSWYQQTPGQGLQFLFEYFSETQRNKGNFPGRFSGRQFSNSRSEMNVSTLELGDSALYLCASSFGTSGTEQFFGPGTRLTVL.

The chain carries TRBV7-2 and TRBJ1-1, with D hard to call. Germline V gene lookup returns CDR1 SGHTA and CDR2 FQGNSA. The CDR3 has 15 residues. Trimming pared 1 base from V and 2 bases from J, leaving 11 bases between. DNA for the CDR3: TGTGCCAGCAGCTTAGGGCTAGGAGGCAACACTGAAGCTTTCTTT. The encoded protein is CASSLGLGGNTEAFF.

The chain uses TRBV24-1 and TRBJ2-3, with D perhaps TRBD2 (7 bases). Between the trimmed V and J ends, which lost 5 bases and 7 bases, there was a span of 12 bases. This CDR3 comprises 13 residues. Germline CDR1 KGHDR, CDR2 SFDVKD. This chain's CDR3 is CATSAGGRNTQYF. The CDR3 coding sequence is TGTGCCACCAGTGCGGGGGGCAGAAATACGCAGTATTTT.

V and J are TRBV5-6 and TRBJ2-6, with a weak D call TRBD1 (5 bases). Trimming cost V 1 base and J 0 bases, with 5 bases left between them. This CDR3 has 15 amino acids. Germline-derived CDR1 and CDR2 are SGHDT and YYEEEE. The CDR3 here is CASSLQGSGANVLTF. The CDR3 nucleotides are TGTGCCAGCAGCTTGCAGGGCTCTGGGGCCAACGTCCTGACTTTC.

The V gene is TRBV28, the J gene TRBJ1-1; 10 nucleotides match TRBD1. The CDR3 runs 17 residues. The V gene end was trimmed by 2 bases and the J gene end by 4 bases; junction bases not matched to a gene: 10. Per germline, CDR1 MDHEN and CDR2 SYDVKM. CDR3 bases: TGTGCCAGCAGTTTAGGGACAGGGGCTTCGTCGGTCACTGAAGCTTTCTTT. Residues: CASSLGTGASSVTEAFF.

This clone was counted only a few times. The V gene is TRBV7-6, the J gene TRBJ2-1; D might be TRBD1 (7 bases). CDR3 length equals 15 residues. The V gene's germline CDR1 is SGHVS and CDR2 FNYEAQ. V was cut by 1 base and J by 7 bases, with 14 bases left in between. The CDR3, as DNA: TGTGCCAGCAGCTTAGGACAGGGAGGCGTGAATGAGCAGTTCTTC. Its translation is CASSLGQGGVNEQFF.

The rearrangement links TRBV11-2 to TRBJ2-7; possible D gene TRBD1, 5 bases. V lost 3 bases and J 7 bases, leaving 13 bases between the germline ends. The CDR3 sequence is 13 residues long. Germline CDR1 and CDR2: SGHAT and FQNNGV. CDR3 amino acids: CASSFEGAGEQYF. CDR3 bases: TGTGCCAGCAGCTTCGAAGGGGCAGGGGAGCAGTACTTC.

The genes are TRBV18 and TRBJ1-3; no firm D call. Germline CDR1 reads KGHSH; CDR2 reads LQKENI. This CDR3 is 15 amino acids long. The germline V and J ends were trimmed by 3 bases and 4 bases, with 13 bases remaining between them. The CDR3 protein is CASSPRGLQGNTIYF. CDR3 bases: TGTGCCAGCTCACCCCGAGGACTACAGGGAAACACCATATATTTT. Complete variable domain (other parts from reference TRBV18 and TRBJ1-3): NAGVMQNPRHLVRRRGQEARLRCSPMKGHSHVYWYRQLPEEGLKFMVYLQKENIIDESGMPKERFSAEFPKEGPSILRIQQVVRGDSAAYFCASSPRGLQGNTIYFGEGSWLTVV.

The rearrangement uses TRBV21-1 and TRBJ1-3; the D call TRBD1 from the table was never checked on the DNA. TRBV21-1 is a documented pseudogene. This CDR3 is built from 19 residues. The CDR3 loop reads CASSREGGPHLSSGNTIYF. CDR3 bases: TGTGCCAGCAGCAGAGAAGGGGGACCCCATCTTAGCTCTGGAAACACCATATATTTT.

In nucleotides, the CDR3 is TGTGCCAGCAGCCCATCCGCCGGGAGTACCAAAGAGACCCAGTACTTC. It codes for CASSPSAGSTKETQYF. The chain employs TRBV9 and TRBJ2-5; weak D call: TRBD2 (6 bases). V lost 4 bases to trimming and J lost 3 bases, with 19 bases between them. In germline, CDR1 is SGDLS, CDR2 YYNGEE. The CDR3 is made up of 16 amino acids.

The rearrangement uses TRBV6-2 or TRBV6-3 and TRBJ1-1, with D tentatively TRBD1 (6 bases). Germline loops: CDR1 MNHEY, CDR2 SVGEGT. CDR3 length equals 13 residues. The V and J ends lost 0 bases and 5 bases respectively, with 7 bases between them. CDR3: CASSYSGATEAFF. Here the CDR3 DNA reads TGTGCCAGCAGTTACTCGGGGGCTACTGAAGCTTTCTTT.

The gene calls are TRBV4-3 and TRBJ1-2; TRBD1 aligns across 7 bases. The CDR3 contains 15 residues. The ends lost 5 bases at V and 4 bases at J; junction bases unmatched: 10. Per germline, CDR1 LGHNA and CDR2 YSLEER. CDR3 coding DNA: TGCGCCAGCAGCGAGGCCGACACAGGGGTCTATGGCTACACCTTC. This gives the protein CASSEADTGVYGYTF.

The chain couples TRBV3-1 (or the pseudogene TRBV3-2) to TRBJ2-7, with no clear D. This CDR3 is built from 14 residues. Trimming removed 0 bases from V and 2 bases from J, with 8 bases in between. CDR1 and CDR2 from the germline V gene are LGHDT and YNNKEL (reference sequence). Written as DNA, the CDR3 is TGTGCCAGCAGCCAAGATCCCGTTACCTACGAGCAGTACTTC. Its protein is CASSQDPVTYEQYF.

The CDR3 DNA reads as TGTGCCAGCAGCGCGACGGGACAGGATAATTCACCCCTCCACTTT. Translated: CASSATGQDNSPLHF. This chain uses TRBV9 with TRBJ1-6; 8 nucleotides align to TRBD1. The V segment lost 3 bases and the J segment 5 bases; nucleotides outside the gene matches: 4. The CDR3 loop spans 15 amino acids. Per germline, CDR1 SGDLS and CDR2 YYNGEE.

This clone was picked up one time. This chain joins TRBV7-2 and TRBJ2-5, with TRBD2 matching over 10 bases. V gave up 5 bases and J gave up 5 bases; unmatched junction bases: 5. The CDR3 contains 14 residues. Germline values: CDR1 SGHTA, CDR2 FQGNSA. CDR3 sequence reads: CASSQAGGGETQYF. The CDR3 nucleotides read TGTGCCAGCAGCCAAGCGGGAGGGGGGGAGACCCAGTACTTC.